One sample yielded the 18 T cell receptor beta chains listed below, sequenced in a study of T-cell reconstitution after alpha-beta-depleted transplantation in children. TCRbeta library construction was performed incorporating unique molecular identifiers. TCRdb redid the calling of the PCR reads with MiXCR, one entry per CDR3 protein. This table has just over 350,000 distinct CDR3 sequences, 10% to 15% appearing once. Specimen: PBMCs, collected from the stem cell graft. Receptors were obtained from a human donor who donated a stem cell graft to a child with Fanconi anemia.

This clonotype has a handful of counts. The chain uses TRBV6-1 and TRBJ2-5; TRBD2 matches at 12 bases. V was clipped by 2 bases and J by 2 bases; unmatched bases: 0. This CDR3 is 15 amino acids long. Germline CDR1 is MNHNS and CDR2 is SASEGT. The CDR3: CASSELAGGQETQYF. CDR3 nucleotide sequence: TGTGCCAGCAGTGAACTAGCGGGGGGGCAAGAGACCCAGTACTTC.

This clonotype was seen only a few times. CDR3 nucleotide sequence: TGCAGTGCAGAAGTAGCGGCGAGCGCCTCCTACGAGCAGTACTTC. Translation gives CSAEVAASASYEQYF. V and J are TRBV20-1 and TRBJ2-7; a possible D gene is TRBD2 (6 bases). The CDR3 consists of 15 residues. Germline CDR1 DFQATT, CDR2 SNEGSKA (reference sequence). V gave up 6 bases and J gave up 0 bases, with 18 bases separating them.

At least ten counts were recorded for this clonotype. This chain links TRBV7-9 with TRBJ2-1; D is undetermined. This CDR3 has 11 residues. Germline values: CDR1 SEHNR, CDR2 FQNEAQ (reference sequence). Trimming took 6 bases from V and 7 from J, leaving 7 bases between them. The CDR3 DNA sequence: TGTGCCAGCAGTGGATCGAATGAGCAGTTCTTC. Its protein is CASSGSNEQFF.

This clonotype has a count of ten or more. The rearrangement links TRBV25-1 to TRBJ1-1; no firm D call. Trimming removed 2 bases from V and 8 bases from J, with 6 bases in between. The CDR3 covers 11 residues. Germline lookup yields CDR1 MGHDK and CDR2 SYGVNS. The CDR3 DNA is TGTGCCAGCAGTGAAAACAGAGAAGCTTTCTTT. As protein: CASSENREAFF.

The rearrangement joins TRBV7-9 to TRBJ2-5; D is perhaps TRBD1 (5 bases). The CDR3 contains 14 residues. With 6 bases removed from V and 3 bases from J, the gap between germline ends came to 14 bases. The V gene's germline CDR1 is SEHNR and CDR2 FQNEAQ (reference sequence). The DNA of the CDR3 is TGTGCCAGCAGGATCAGGGCAGGAGAAGAGACCCAGTACTTC. Translating gives CASRIRAGEETQYF.

V usage is TRBV12-5 and J usage is TRBJ2-7, with a tentative D call TRBD2 (5 bases). The CDR3 is made up of 13 amino acids. In germline, CDR1 is LGHNT, CDR2 FRNRAP. V dropped 5 bases and J dropped 7 bases, with 15 bases sitting between them. Here the CDR3 reads CASGLPDRREQYF. CDR3 DNA: TGTGCTAGTGGTCTACCCGACCGGAGGGAGCAGTACTTC.

CDR3 coding DNA: TGTGCCAGCAGTGAAAGTAGGCTCCGGCCCCTCCACTTT. Translated, it gives CASSESRLRPLHF. V and J are TRBV25-1 and TRBJ1-6; D not certain. Trimming shortened V by 2 bases and J by 13 bases, and 12 bases separated the two germline ends. This CDR3 comprises 13 residues. Germline CDR1 MGHDK, CDR2 SYGVNS. Full variable domain (rest looked up from reference TRBV25-1 and TRBJ1-6): EADIYQTPRYLVIGTGKKITLECSQTMGHDKMYWYQQDPGMELHLIHYSYGVNSTEKGDLSSESTVSRIRTEHFPLTLESARPSHTSQYLCASSESRLRPLHFGNGTRLTVT.

This clonotype was counted between two and nine times. The CDR3 reads CASSRQGGEQYV. CDR3 sequence (DNA): TGTGCCAGCAGTCGACAGGGTGGCGAGCAGTACGTC. This chain links TRBV6-2 or TRBV6-3 with TRBJ2-7, with 7 positions matching TRBD1. This CDR3 comprises 12 residues. With 5 bases clipped from V and 6 bases from J, the junction kept 4 bases outside the gene matches. Germline-derived CDR1 and CDR2 are MNHEY and SVGEGT.

The CDR3 sequence: CASRFGTDETQYF. In DNA form, the CDR3 reads TGTGCCAGCAGGTTCGGGACAGACGAGACCCAGTACTTC. The J gene is TRBJ2-5, the V gene TRBV7-8, with TRBD1 identical over 7 bases. V lost 6 bases and J lost 5; bases outside the gene matches: 6. The length of the CDR3 is 13 residues. In germline, CDR1 is SGHVS, CDR2 FQNEAQ.

The sample holds a few counts of this clonotype. This chain connects TRBV7-9 to TRBJ1-5; D is unresolved. The CDR3 extends over 12 amino acids. Germline CDR1 and CDR2: SEHNR and FQNEAQ (reference sequence). Trimming left V 8 bases short and J 6 bases short, with 11 bases between. The CDR3 DNA is TGTGCCAGCTCGGGGTCAGGTCAGCCCCAGCATTTT. Translating gives CASSGSGQPQHF.

In the case of this clonotype: No conserved phenylalanine or tryptophan ends this CDR3, so it is likely a read error. This chain connects TRBV7-2 to TRBJ2-7; weak D call: TRBD1 (6 bases). CDR3 length equals 14 residues. Germline assignment: CDR1 SGHTA and CDR2 FQGNSA. Trimming removed 4 bases at V and 2 bases at J, with 12 bases between. The CDR3 loop reads CASSSGQYTYEQYL. CDR3 bases: TGTGCCAGCAGCTCCGGACAGTATACCTACGAGCAGTACTTG.

This clonotype was detected only a few times. The chain recombines TRBV7-9 with TRBJ2-3; 8 positions match TRBD2. The germline CDR1 and CDR2 sequences are SEHNR and FQNEAQ (reference sequence). The CDR3 contains 16 residues. Trimming cost V 4 bases and J 3 bases; bases outside gene matches: 9. The CDR3 region is CASSSYGGAGTDTQYF. CDR3 DNA sequence: TGTGCCAGCAGCTCATACGGGGGGGCAGGAACAGATACGCAGTATTTT.

This clonotype was observed at least ten times. The chain is built from TRBV5-1 and TRBJ2-7; D might be TRBD1 (6 bases). The germline gives CDR1 SGHRS, CDR2 YFSETQ. This CDR3 is built from 17 residues. V was shortened by 3 bases and J by 6 bases, with 25 bases between the two germline ends. CDR3 loop: CASSSFSLLTGYAEQYV. The CDR3 nucleotides are TGCGCCAGCAGCTCCTTCTCCCTTCTTACAGGGTATGCCGAGCAGTACGTC.

In its sample, this clonotype was seen a few times. The V gene is TRBV5-1, the J gene TRBJ2-1; 9 nucleotides line up with TRBD2. J gave up 0 bases and V 0 bases, and 4 bases lay outside the gene matches. The CDR3 is 17 amino acids. From germline, CDR1 is SGHRS and CDR2 YFSETQ. The CDR3 sequence: CASSLVSGGSSYNEQFF. The CDR3 DNA sequence: TGCGCCAGCAGCTTGGTGAGCGGGGGGTCCTCCTACAATGAGCAGTTCTTC.

This clonotype was detected ten times or more. The chain carries TRBV5-1 and TRBJ2-1; D ambiguous. Germline lookup yields CDR1 SGHRS and CDR2 YFSETQ. This CDR3 spans 12 amino acids. Deletions cut 4 bases from V and 13 bases from J, with 15 bases between. This CDR3 reads CASSLRSEEQFF. The CDR3 DNA reads TGCGCCAGCAGCCTCCGGAGTGAGGAACAGTTCTTC.

This chain links TRBV30 with TRBJ1-6; D gene ambiguous. CDR3 length equals 18 residues. Germline loops: CDR1 GTSNPN, CDR2 SVGIG (reference sequence). V was shortened by 0 bases and J by 13 bases, with 28 bases between the two germline ends. The CDR3 loop is CAWSVPPTTIARASPLHF. The CDR3 bases are TGTGCCTGGAGTGTACCCCCAACGACAATTGCGCGTGCCAGTCCCCTCCACTTT.

This chain links TRBV5-1 with TRBJ1-2; maybe TRBD1 (5 bases). V was trimmed by 0 bases and J by 7 bases, leaving 19 bases between them. This CDR3 has 16 amino acids. Germline CDR1 SGHRS, CDR2 YFSETQ. The CDR3 is CASSLDRTSPGAGYTF. DNA of the CDR3: TGCGCCAGCAGCTTGGACAGGACCTCACCGGGAGCTGGCTACACCTTC.

The chain is built from TRBV5-1 and TRBJ1-2, with D perhaps matching TRBD1 (5 bases). CDR3 length: 15 residues. CDR1 and CDR2 (germline): SGHRS, YFSETQ. V was shortened by 0 bases and J by 7 bases, with 16 bases between the two germline ends. CDR3 sequence (DNA): TGCGCCAGCAGCTTGGAAGACAGCTACGCTAGTGGCTACACCTTC. This gives the protein CASSLEDSYASGYTF.